This T cell receptor (beta chain) was captured by sequencing in a study of lymphopenia after photon versus proton radiotherapy. Study outcomes and limitations: Post-nadir diversity loss with photons came from oligoclonal expansion, particularly CD8+ Temra cells. Under photons, naive T cells and diversity fell while effector/memory populations rose.

As for this clone: What it binds is unknown.

CDR1 and CDR2 from the germline V gene are MNHEY and SMNVEV (reference sequence). CDR3 length equals 13 residues. V was clipped by 6 bases and J by 6 bases; unmatched bases: 4. TCRdb keeps only in-frame clones here, not all; method: immunoSEQ multiplex PCR. Among some 33,000 clones, 90% were seen once, and the ten largest hold approximately 7.3%. V is TRBV27 and J is TRBJ2-2; 7 bases fit TRBD2. The origin of this receptor is a woman between 45 and 65 years old with pancreatic cancer. The source was peripheral blood, collected from a patient treated with photon-based radiotherapy. CDR3 loop: CASRRERAGELFF. The CDR3 DNA reads as TGTGCCAGCAGGCGGGAGAGGGCCGGGGAGCTGTTTTTT.